The 26 T cell receptor beta chains listed next were all sequenced from one sample in a study of T-cell reconstitution after alpha-beta-depleted transplantation in children. Construction of the TCRbeta library involved unique molecular identifiers. TCRdb redid the calling of the PCR reads with MiXCR, one entry per CDR3 protein. The table has roughly 220,000 distinct CDR3 sequences, 9.7% seen once. The sample in question was PBMCs from the stem cell graft donor, obtained from the stem cell graft. Source of these receptors: a human donor who donated a stem cell graft to a child with SCID.

This rearrangement joins TRBV6-1 to TRBJ1-2; D gene unclear. V lost 4 bases, J lost 3 bases, and 21 bases lay in between. From germline, CDR1 is MNHNS and CDR2 SASEGT. The CDR3 runs to 17 residues. CDR3 sequence: CASSGVTRLSPDYGYTF. The DNA for the CDR3 is TGTGCCAGCAGTGGAGTGACGCGCCTCTCCCCGGACTATGGCTACACCTTC.

This clonotype was seen repeatedly, ten times or more. The J gene is TRBJ2-7, the V gene TRBV4-1; 7 bases match TRBD2. CDR3 length equals 13 residues. Unmatched junction bases numbered 3, after V lost 4 bases and J lost 3 bases. Germline CDR1 and CDR2: MGHRA and YSYEKL. The CDR3, as DNA: TGCGCCAGCAGCCCGGCGGGGGACTACGAGCAGTACTTC. Protein product: CASSPAGDYEQYF.

The table lists this clonotype with many counts. The rearrangement links TRBV20-1 to TRBJ1-2; 8 nucleotides align to TRBD1. The germline V gene encodes CDR1 DFQATT and CDR2 SNEGSKA (reference sequence). This CDR3 spans 13 amino acids. Trimming at V came to 4 bases and at J to 2 bases, leaving 3 bases not matched to a gene. The CDR3 DNA is TGCAGTGCTAAACGGACAGGGAACTATGGCTACACCTTC. Translated: CSAKRTGNYGYTF.

This clonotype was detected many times. CDR3 DNA: TGTGCCAGCAGCCCACCACACTACGAGCAGTACTTC. This gives the protein CASSPPHYEQYF. The V and J genes are TRBV11-2 and TRBJ2-7; D is unclear. The germline gives CDR1 SGHAT, CDR2 FQNNGV. The V and J ends lost 5 bases and 3 bases respectively, with 8 bases between them. The CDR3 consists of 12 residues.

Many counts were recorded for this clonotype. The genes are TRBV20-1 and TRBJ2-5; 7 positions agree with TRBD1. Trimming at V came to 4 bases and at J to 5 bases, leaving 7 bases not matched to a gene. The CDR3 is 13 residues long. Germline loops: CDR1 DFQATT, CDR2 SNEGSKA (reference sequence). CDR3 region: CSATRQGRETQYF. In DNA, the CDR3 is TGCAGTGCTACTAGACAGGGAAGGGAGACCCAGTACTTC.

This clonotype was detected many times. This sequence joins TRBV6-5 and TRBJ2-7; a weak D match, TRBD1 (5 bases). The CDR3 contains 13 residues. Germline V gene lookup returns CDR1 MNHEY and CDR2 SVGAGI. V gave up 3 bases and J gave up 1 base, with 7 bases separating them. The CDR3 region has the DNA TGTGCCAGCAGTTATCCAGGGTCCTACGAGCAGTACTTC. Amino acid sequence: CASSYPGSYEQYF.

Ten or more counts support this clonotype. V usage is TRBV7-9 and J usage is TRBJ2-3; D is uncertain. This CDR3 region has 14 residues. Trimming removed 1 base at V and 0 bases at J, with 5 bases between. Per the germline V gene, CDR1 is SEHNR and CDR2 is FQNEAQ (reference sequence). The CDR3 region has the DNA TGTGCCAGCAGCTTAGTTTCAAGCACAGATACGCAGTATTTT. Amino acid sequence: CASSLVSSTDTQYF.

Many counts were recorded for this clonotype. The chain joins TRBV5-5 to TRBJ1-1; D is perhaps TRBD1 (5 bases). This CDR3 region has 15 residues. Germline V lookup: CDR1 SGHKS, CDR2 YYEKEE (reference sequence). V was pared by 5 bases and J by 6 bases, with 20 bases between. DNA for the CDR3: TGTGCCAGCAGTCCTAAGGGGCCCCAGGTGGCTGAAGCTTTCTTT. It specifies CASSPKGPQVAEAFF.

In this sample, this clonotype turned up many times. The rearrangement joins TRBV2 to TRBJ1-5, with TRBD1 matching 7 bases. J lost 7 bases, V lost 1 base, and 4 bases had no gene match. This CDR3 has 14 amino acids. Germline V CDR1 and CDR2: SNHLY, FYNNEI. CDR3 sequence reads: CASSEEQGSQPQHF. CDR3 sequence (DNA): TGTGCCAGCAGTGAAGAACAGGGGAGCCAGCCCCAGCATTTT.

This clonotype occurred many times. The rearrangement uses TRBV7-9 and TRBJ2-3, with D perhaps TRBD1 or TRBD2 (6 bases each). Germline V gene data show CDR1 as SEHNR and CDR2 as FQNEAQ (reference sequence). Trimming left V 5 bases short and J 3 bases short, with 12 bases between. The CDR3 runs 14 residues. In DNA form, the CDR3 reads TGTGCCAGCAGCCGGGGGCTCACTACAGATACGCAGTATTTT. It encodes CASSRGLTTDTQYF.

This clonotype has a count of ten or more. The rearrangement links TRBV5-1 to TRBJ2-2; 9 nucleotides match TRBD2. Germline CDR1 is SGHRS and CDR2 is YFSETQ. J gave up 1 base and V 2 bases, and 0 bases lay outside the gene matches. CDR3 length: 15 amino acids. DNA for the CDR3: TGCGCCAGCAGCTTTAGCGGGGGGAACACCGGGGAGCTGTTTTTT. It yields the protein CASSFSGGNTGELFF.

This clonotype was counted many times. The chain uses TRBV20-1 and TRBJ1-2; no reliable D call. Germline-derived CDR1 and CDR2 are DFQATT and SNEGSKA (reference sequence). The CDR3 has 14 residues. The V and J ends lost 0 bases and 6 bases respectively, with 14 bases between them. CDR3 sequence (DNA): TGCAGTGCTAGAGATCGGTCAAGGGCAGATGGCTACACCTTC. As protein: CSARDRSRADGYTF.

This clonotype has ten or more counts. This rearrangement joins TRBV5-1 to TRBJ1-1, with D possibly matching TRBD1 (5 bases). The V end lost 4 bases, the J end lost 3 bases, and 16 bases lay between the germline ends. This CDR3 is built from 15 residues. The germline CDR1 and CDR2 sequences are SGHRS and YFSETQ. This CDR3 is CASSLDSNRDTEAFF. The CDR3 region has the DNA TGCGCCAGCAGCCTAGACAGCAACCGGGACACTGAAGCTTTCTTT.

This clonotype was seen at least ten times. The chain combines TRBV5-1 with TRBJ2-1; 12 bases fit TRBD1. V shed 2 bases and J 7 bases; nucleotides not matched to a gene: 7. Germline V gene sequence: CDR1 SGHRS, CDR2 YFSETQ. The CDR3 runs to 16 residues. CDR3 sequence reads: CASSLPGTGGRNEQFF. The CDR3, as DNA: TGCGCCAGCAGCTTACCCGGGACAGGGGGCCGGAATGAGCAGTTCTTC.

This clonotype was counted many times. The CDR3 loop is CASSRQSTGELFF. The CDR3 region has the DNA TGTGCCAGCAGCCGGCAGAGCACCGGGGAGCTGTTTTTT. The V call is TRBV14, the J call TRBJ2-2, with D uncertain. CDR3 length equals 13 residues. The germline gives CDR1 SGHDN, CDR2 FVKESK. Deletions cut 4 bases from V and 4 bases from J, with 7 bases between.

This clonotype was recorded a few times. The V and J genes are TRBV24-1 and TRBJ2-1; 10 nucleotides line up with TRBD1. The germline CDR1 and CDR2 sequences are KGHDR and SFDVKD. With V trimmed by 3 bases and J by 8 bases, 9 bases remained unmatched. The CDR3 totals 16 residues. CDR3 sequence: CATSDPGTGAGDEQFF. The CDR3 nucleotides are TGTGCCACCAGTGATCCCGGGACAGGGGCTGGCGATGAGCAGTTCTTC.

This clonotype was found a few times. This sequence joins TRBV7-8 and TRBJ2-2; maybe TRBD1 (5 bases). The CDR3 spans 14 residues. In germline, CDR1 is SGHVS, CDR2 FQNEAQ. Trimming took 8 bases from V and 6 from J, leaving 16 bases between them. The CDR3 spells CASPAAGLPGELFF. The CDR3 coding sequence is TGTGCCAGCCCTGCCGCAGGGCTTCCCGGGGAGCTGTTTTTT.

This clonotype has ten or more counts. The chain couples TRBV18 to TRBJ1-4, with D perhaps TRBD1 (6 bases). This CDR3 is 15 amino acids long. V shed 8 bases and J shed 0 bases, with 13 bases lying between them. The germline V gene has CDR1 KGHSH and CDR2 LQKENI. The CDR3 region has the DNA TGTGCCAGCCAGGCAGGGGTGGCAACTAATGAAAAACTGTTTTTT. This encodes CASQAGVATNEKLFF.

This clonotype has at least ten counts. This chain links TRBV5-1 with TRBJ2-3; the match to TRBD2 covers 16 bases. V gave up 4 bases and J gave up 11 bases; unmatched junction bases: 22. This CDR3 has 20 residues. Germline CDR1 and CDR2: SGHRS and YFSETQ. CDR3 sequence (DNA): TGCGCCAGCAGCCACCTATTTCCCGGGACTAGCGGGGGGGCCCTCCCCGGGCAGTATTTT. Translation: CASSHLFPGTSGGALPGQYF.

The sample holds many counts of this clonotype. V and J are TRBV20-1 and TRBJ1-1; a possible D gene is TRBD1 (6 bases). Germline loops: CDR1 DFQATT, CDR2 SNEGSKA (reference sequence). V lost 4 bases and J lost 3, with 18 bases in between. The CDR3 length is 15 residues. The CDR3: CSAKVGTPGDTEAFF. CDR3 nucleotide sequence: TGCAGTGCTAAGGTGGGGACACCCGGCGACACTGAAGCTTTCTTT.

In this sample, this clonotype turned up many times. This chain joins TRBV12-3 or TRBV12-4 and TRBJ2-1, with TRBD2 matching 9 bases. Trimming cost V 1 base and J 6 bases; bases outside gene matches: 4. CDR3 size: 15 residues. The CDR3 DNA is TGTGCCAGCAGTTTAGTGAGCGGGGGGATCAATGAGCAGTTCTTC. It specifies CASSLVSGGINEQFF.

As concerns this clonotype: This clone may be a read error of a much larger clone one base away. The genes are TRBV20-1 and TRBJ2-5; D perhaps matches TRBD1 (6 bases). The CDR3 totals 15 residues. From germline, CDR1 is DFQATT and CDR2 SNEGSKA (reference sequence). CDR3 bases: TGCAGTGCTAGAGACCGGACAGATATCCAAGAGACCCAGTCCTTC. Protein product: CSARDRTDIQETQSF.

This clonotype has a count of ten or more. The chain combines TRBV5-1 with TRBJ1-1; 10 nucleotides match TRBD1. This CDR3 is 14 amino acids long. Germline V CDR1 and CDR2: SGHRS, YFSETQ. The J segment lost 2 bases and the V segment lost 3 bases, leaving 1 base of the junction unmatched. CDR3 loop: CASSWTGGNTEAFF. CDR3 sequence (DNA): TGCGCCAGCAGCTGGACAGGGGGAAACACTGAAGCTTTCTTT. The full variable domain, its missing parts supplied by reference TRBV5-1 and TRBJ1-1, is KAGVTQTPRYLIKTRGQQVTLSCSPISGHRSVSWYQQTPGQGLQFLFEYFSETQRNKGNFPGRFSGRQFSNSRSEMNVSTLELGDSALYLCASSWTGGNTEAFFGQGTRLTVV.

The chain uses TRBV6-2 or TRBV6-3 and TRBJ2-3, with 9 bases aligning to TRBD2. Germline CDR1 is MNHEY and CDR2 is SVGEGT. The J segment lost 6 bases and the V segment lost 5 bases, leaving 12 bases of the junction unmatched. The CDR3 length is 16 residues. Here the CDR3 reads CASSKTSGSFGDTQYF. The CDR3 DNA reads as TGTGCCAGCAGTAAGACTAGCGGCTCGTTCGGGGATACGCAGTATTTT.

This clonotype was seen many times. The chain joins TRBV5-1 to TRBJ1-1; no clear D gene. Germline CDR1 reads SGHRS; CDR2 reads YFSETQ. The CDR3 is 13 residues long. Deletions cut 7 bases from V and 1 base from J, with 11 bases between. Written as DNA, the CDR3 is TGCGCCAGCTATAGCCGAGAGAACACTGAAGCTTTCTTT. Residues: CASYSRENTEAFF.

In its sample, this clonotype was seen many times. The CDR3 DNA reads TGCGCCAGCAGCCCCCGGGACAGGAATAATTCACCCCTCCACTTT. It yields the protein CASSPRDRNNSPLHF. The rearrangement joins TRBV4-3 to TRBJ1-6, with TRBD1 matching 8 bases. Germline assignment: CDR1 LGHNA and CDR2 YSLEER. The V gene end was trimmed by 4 bases and the J gene end by 5 bases; junction bases not matched to a gene: 4. The CDR3 has 15 residues.